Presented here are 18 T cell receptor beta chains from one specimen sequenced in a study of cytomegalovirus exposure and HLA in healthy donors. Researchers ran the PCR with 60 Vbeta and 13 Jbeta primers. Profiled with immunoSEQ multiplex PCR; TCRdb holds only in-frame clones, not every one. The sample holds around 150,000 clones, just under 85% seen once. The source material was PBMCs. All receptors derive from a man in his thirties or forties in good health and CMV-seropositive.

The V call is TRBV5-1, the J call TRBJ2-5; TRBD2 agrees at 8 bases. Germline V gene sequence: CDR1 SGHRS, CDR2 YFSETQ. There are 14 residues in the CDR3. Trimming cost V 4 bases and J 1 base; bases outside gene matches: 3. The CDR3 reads CASSTTSGQETQYF. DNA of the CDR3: TGCGCCAGCAGCACCACTAGCGGCCAAGAGACCCAGTACTTC.

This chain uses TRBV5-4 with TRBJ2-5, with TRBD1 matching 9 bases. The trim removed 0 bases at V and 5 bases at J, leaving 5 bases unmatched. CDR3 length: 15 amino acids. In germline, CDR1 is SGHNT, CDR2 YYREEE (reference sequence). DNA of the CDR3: TGTGCCAGCAGCTTGGGGGACAGGGAGTCGGAGACCCAGTACTTC. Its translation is CASSLGDRESETQYF. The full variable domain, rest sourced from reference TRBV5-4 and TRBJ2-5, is ETGVTQSPTHLIKTRGQQVTLRCSSQSGHNTVSWYQQALGQGPQFIFQYYREEENGRGNFPPRFSGLQFPNYSSELNVNALELDDSALYLCASSLGDRESETQYFGPGTRLLVL.

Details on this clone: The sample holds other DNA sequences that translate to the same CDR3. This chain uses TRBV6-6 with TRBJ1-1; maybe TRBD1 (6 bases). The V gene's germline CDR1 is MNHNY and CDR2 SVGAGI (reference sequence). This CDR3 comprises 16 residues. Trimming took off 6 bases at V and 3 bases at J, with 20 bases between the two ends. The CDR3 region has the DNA TGTGCCAGCAGCCTCCAGTCACAGGGAAGGGACACTGAAGCTTTCTTT. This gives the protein CASSLQSQGRDTEAFF.

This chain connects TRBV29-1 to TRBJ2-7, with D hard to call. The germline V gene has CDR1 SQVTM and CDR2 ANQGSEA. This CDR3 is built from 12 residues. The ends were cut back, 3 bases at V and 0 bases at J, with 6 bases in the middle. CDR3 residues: CSVETPSYEQYF. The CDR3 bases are TGCAGCGTTGAGACTCCCTCCTACGAGCAGTACTTC.

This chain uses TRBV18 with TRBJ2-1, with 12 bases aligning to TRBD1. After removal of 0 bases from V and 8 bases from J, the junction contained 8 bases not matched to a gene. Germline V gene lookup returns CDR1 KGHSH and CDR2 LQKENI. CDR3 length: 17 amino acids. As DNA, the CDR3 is TGTGCCAGCTCACCACCTACTCCGGGACAGGGGGCCTATGAGCAGTTCTTC. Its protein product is CASSPPTPGQGAYEQFF.

Here the CDR3 reads CASRGEAYEQYF. CDR3 nucleotide sequence: TGTGCCAGCAGAGGGGAGGCCTACGAGCAGTACTTC. The V gene is TRBV28, the J gene TRBJ2-7; tentative D call: TRBD2 (6 bases). This CDR3 region has 12 residues. Trimming pared 6 bases from V and 2 bases from J, leaving 8 bases between. Germline CDR1 is MDHEN and CDR2 is SYDVKM.

The CDR3 nucleotides read TGTGCCAGCAGTTTCCCAGGGGGTAGCAATCAGCCCCAGCATTTT. It translates to CASSFPGGSNQPQHF. The chain employs TRBV28 and TRBJ1-5; 7 nucleotides match TRBD1. The junction had 2 bases not matched to a gene; V was cut back by 3 bases and J by 0 bases. Germline loops: CDR1 MDHEN, CDR2 SYDVKM. This CDR3 has 15 residues.

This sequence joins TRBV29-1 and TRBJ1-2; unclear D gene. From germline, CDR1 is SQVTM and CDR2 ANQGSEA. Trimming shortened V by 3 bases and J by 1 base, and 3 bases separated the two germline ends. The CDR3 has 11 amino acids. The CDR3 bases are TGCAGCGTTGACAGTAACTATGGCTACACCTTC. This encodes CSVDSNYGYTF.

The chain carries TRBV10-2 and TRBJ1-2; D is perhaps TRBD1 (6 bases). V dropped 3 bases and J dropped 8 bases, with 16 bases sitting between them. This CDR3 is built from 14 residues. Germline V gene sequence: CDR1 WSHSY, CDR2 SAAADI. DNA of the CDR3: TGCGCCAGCAGTGAATTTAGCCAGGGGAAGGGCTACACCTTC. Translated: CASSEFSQGKGYTF.

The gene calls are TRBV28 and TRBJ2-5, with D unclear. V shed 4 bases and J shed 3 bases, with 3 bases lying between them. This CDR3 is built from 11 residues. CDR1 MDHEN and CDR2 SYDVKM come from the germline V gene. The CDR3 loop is CASSYKETQYF. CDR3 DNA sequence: TGTGCCAGCAGTTATAAAGAGACCCAGTACTTC.

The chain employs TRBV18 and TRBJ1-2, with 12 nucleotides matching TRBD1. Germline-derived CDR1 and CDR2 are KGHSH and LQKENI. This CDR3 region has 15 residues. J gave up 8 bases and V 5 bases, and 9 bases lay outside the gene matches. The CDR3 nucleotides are TGTGCCAGCTCAAGCCCGGGACAGGGGGCCGGGGGCTACACCTTC. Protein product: CASSSPGQGAGGYTF.

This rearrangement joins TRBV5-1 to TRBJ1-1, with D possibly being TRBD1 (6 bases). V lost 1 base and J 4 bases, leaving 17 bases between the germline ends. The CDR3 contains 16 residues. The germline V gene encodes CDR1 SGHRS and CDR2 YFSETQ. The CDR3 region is CASSLIQGSRVTEAFF. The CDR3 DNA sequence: TGCGCCAGCAGCTTGATACAGGGCAGTAGAGTCACTGAAGCTTTCTTT.

CDR3 protein: CASSLGTASGYTF. For the CDR3, the DNA is TGTGCCAGCAGTCTCGGGACAGCCTCCGGCTACACCTTC. V and J are TRBV2 and TRBJ1-2; 7 positions agree with TRBD1. Germline V gene data show CDR1 as SNHLY and CDR2 as FYNNEI. The CDR3 loop spans 13 amino acids. With V trimmed by 5 bases and J by 8 bases, 8 bases remained unmatched.

The CDR3 coding sequence is TGTGCCAGCAGCTTTGGCAGTCCTAACTATGGCTACACCTTC. Translation gives CASSFGSPNYGYTF. The chain has TRBV7-9 and TRBJ1-2; D remains ambiguous. The CDR3 is made up of 14 amino acids. Germline V gene data show CDR1 as SEHNR and CDR2 as FQNEAQ (reference sequence). V was shortened by 3 bases and J by 0 bases, with 8 bases between the two germline ends.

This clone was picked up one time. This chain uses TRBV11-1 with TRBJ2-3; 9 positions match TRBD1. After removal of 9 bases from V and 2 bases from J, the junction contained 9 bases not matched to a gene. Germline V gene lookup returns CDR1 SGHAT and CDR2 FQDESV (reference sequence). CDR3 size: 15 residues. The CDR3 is CASTIGQGYTDTQYF. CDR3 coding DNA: TGTGCCAGTACGATAGGACAGGGGTACACAGATACGCAGTATTTT.

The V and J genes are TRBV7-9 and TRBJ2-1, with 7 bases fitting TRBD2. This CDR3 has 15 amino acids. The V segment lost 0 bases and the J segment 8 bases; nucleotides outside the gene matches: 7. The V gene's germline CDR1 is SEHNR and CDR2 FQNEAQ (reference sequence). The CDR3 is CASSLASSGGYEQFF. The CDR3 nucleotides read TGTGCCAGCAGCTTAGCATCTAGCGGAGGCTATGAGCAGTTCTTC. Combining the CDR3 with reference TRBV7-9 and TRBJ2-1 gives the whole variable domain DTGVSQNPRHKITKRGQNVTFRCDPISEHNRLYWYRQTLGQGPEFLTYFQNEAQLEKSRLLSDRFSAERPKGSFSTLEIQRTEQGDSAMYLCASSLASSGGYEQFFGPGTRLTVL.

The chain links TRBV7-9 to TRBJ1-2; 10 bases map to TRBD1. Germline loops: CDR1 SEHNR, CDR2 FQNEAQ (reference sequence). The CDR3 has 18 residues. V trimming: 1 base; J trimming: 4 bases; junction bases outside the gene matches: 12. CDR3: CASSLGGQGVKGAYGYTF. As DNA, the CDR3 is TGTGCCAGCAGCTTAGGTGGACAGGGGGTAAAAGGGGCCTATGGCTACACCTTC.

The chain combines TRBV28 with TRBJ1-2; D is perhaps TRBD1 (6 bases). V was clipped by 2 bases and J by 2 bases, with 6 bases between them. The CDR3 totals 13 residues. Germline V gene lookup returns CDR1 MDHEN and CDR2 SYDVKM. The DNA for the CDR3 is TGTGCCAGCAGTTTACAGGGGAACTATGGCTACACCTTC. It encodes CASSLQGNYGYTF.